This T cell receptor beta chain emerged from a study of tumor-infiltrating lymphocytes in oesophageal squamous cell carcinoma. MiXCR, run by TCRdb on the PCR reads, gives a single entry per CDR3 protein. The sample includes fewer than 20,000 distinct CDR3 sequences, 44% of them seen just once. With V trimmed by 5 bases and J by 4 bases, 7 bases remained unmatched. CDR3 length: 15 residues. Germline CDR1 SGHVS, CDR2 FNYEAQ. The chain combines TRBV7-6 with TRBJ2-2; 7 positions agree with TRBD1. The sequence derives from a female donor with esophageal squamous cell carcinoma. Sequencing was carried out using blood. The CDR3 sequence is CASSTRDSVTGELFF. CDR3 bases: TGTGCCAGCAGCACCAGGGACAGCGTCACCGGGGAGCTGTTTTTT.